This T cell receptor (beta chain) was documented in a study of beta chain features in type 1 diabetes. Study-wide context: Age, gender and cell yields were alike across patients and healthy donors.

Reverse transcribing all isolated RNA meant expressed TCRB transcripts were sequenced. Only in-frame clones appear in the TCRdb table, and some are missing; sequencing was by immunoSEQ multiplex PCR. The data show some 140,000 clones, approximately 9% seen once. CD4+ naive, central memory, regulatory and stem cell-like memory subsets were isolated by sorting on CD45RO/CCR7/CD25/CD127/CD95/CD27. Notes on the study in general: The study found moderately but significantly shorter TCRB CDR3s in all four CD4+ subsets of Type 1 diabetes patients. The study found fewer insertions and more deletions at VDJ junctions in type 1 diabetes patients.

V lost 0 bases, J lost 4 bases, and 7 bases stayed unmatched. The CDR3 sequence is 16 residues long. Germline CDR1 and CDR2: SGHDT and YYEEEE. A word on this clone: Its antigen is as yet unknown.

The clonotype comes from a man aged 25-45 years with type 1 diabetes. Sample: central memory CD4+ T cells from blood. The chain employs TRBV5-6 and TRBJ2-7, with 10 bases that match TRBD1. The CDR3 sequence is CASSLAVDRGRYEQYF. The CDR3 region has the DNA TGTGCCAGCAGCTTGGCCGTGGACAGGGGGAGATACGAGCAGTACTTC.